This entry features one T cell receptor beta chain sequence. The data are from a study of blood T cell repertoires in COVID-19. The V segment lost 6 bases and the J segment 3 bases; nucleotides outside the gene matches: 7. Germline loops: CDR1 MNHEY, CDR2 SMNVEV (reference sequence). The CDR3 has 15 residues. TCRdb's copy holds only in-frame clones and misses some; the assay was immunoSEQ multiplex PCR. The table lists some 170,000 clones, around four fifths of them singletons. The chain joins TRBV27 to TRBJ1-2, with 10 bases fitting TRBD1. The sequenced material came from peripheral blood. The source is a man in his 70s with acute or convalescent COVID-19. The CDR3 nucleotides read TGTGCCAGCAGGGGGACAGGGGCCTGGGACTATGGCTACACCTTC. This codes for CASRGTGAWDYGYTF.